The present TCR beta chain was sequenced within a study of spatial heterogeneity in lung cancer. Study results and caveats: Coverage of tumor T cells was estimated at around 7% for alpha chains and under 15% for beta chains. The number of expanded tumor alpha and beta chains correlated with mutation number.

This clonotype was observed at least ten times. As yet, its antigen is unknown. Noted time point: sample taken at primary tumor resection. TCRdb itself ran the 5' RACE reads through MiXCR, one entry per CDR3 protein. This table holds 9,500 to 12,000 distinct CDR3 sequences, approximately 14% found once. V was clipped by 5 bases and J by 3 bases, with 13 bases between them. The CDR3 totals 14 residues. CDR1 is KGHDR and CDR2 is SFDVKD in the germline V gene. This TCR came from a male donor with early-stage non-small cell lung cancer. The chain employs TRBV24-1 and TRBJ2-7, with D unclear. Sample: lung tumor tissue, taken at surgery. CDR3 protein: CATSAAVLHYEQYF. CDR3 nucleotides: TGTGCCACCAGTGCCGCAGTCCTTCACTACGAGCAGTACTTC.